This passage covers 30 T cell receptor beta chains from one sample sequenced in a study of blood T cell repertoires in COVID-19. The assay was immunoSEQ multiplex PCR, and TCRdb's table has in-frame clones only and misses some. The sample lists roughly 130,000 clones; approximately 80% were seen once. Sequenced material: peripheral blood. Receptors originate from a man aged 70-80 years with acute or convalescent COVID-19.

CDR3 DNA: TGCGCCAGCAGTTTCGGTGGTTCGAGGGGGCCTTCTGAAAAACTGTTTTTT. Its translation is CASSFGGSRGPSEKLFF. This rearrangement joins TRBV5-1 to TRBJ1-4; 7 positions match TRBD1. This CDR3 spans 17 amino acids. Unmatched junction bases numbered 17, after V lost 5 bases and J lost 7 bases. Germline CDR1 SGHRS, CDR2 YFSETQ.

The rearrangement links TRBV29-1 to TRBJ2-1; 13 bases fit TRBD2. V lost 3 bases to trimming and J lost 1 base; unmatched junction nucleotides: 6. The CDR3 loop spans 17 amino acids. Germline CDR1 and CDR2: SQVTM and ANQGSEA. The DNA for the CDR3 is TGCAGCGTTGAGACTAGCGGGGGGATTTGGTCCTACAATGAGCAGTTCTTC. Translated, it gives CSVETSGGIWSYNEQFF.

The rearrangement links TRBV5-6 to TRBJ1-6; D is unclear. V lost 6 bases to trimming and J lost 6 bases, with 16 bases between them. The CDR3 has 15 residues. Germline assignment: CDR1 SGHDT and CDR2 YYEEEE. CDR3 in amino acids: CASTKRSSINSPLHF. The CDR3 DNA follows: TGTGCCAGCACCAAGAGGTCGAGTATTAATTCACCCCTCCACTTT. The full variable domain, with the rest looked up from reference TRBV5-6 and TRBJ1-6, is DAGVTQSPTHLIKTRGQQVTLRCSPKSGHDTVSWYQQALGQGPQFIFQYYEEEERQRGNFPDRFSGHQFPNYSSELNVNALLLGDSALYLCASTKRSSINSPLHFGNGTRLTVT.

V usage is TRBV29-1 and J usage is TRBJ1-3; TRBD1 aligns across 7 bases. CDR3 length: 12 amino acids. Per germline, CDR1 SQVTM and CDR2 ANQGSEA. The V gene end was trimmed by 6 bases and the J gene end by 4 bases; junction bases not matched to a gene: 3. CDR3 region: CSVTDRGNTIYF. Written as DNA, the CDR3 is TGCAGCGTCACGGACAGGGGAAACACCATATATTTT.

This rearrangement joins TRBV5-6 to TRBJ2-7; no clear D. The CDR3 is made up of 15 amino acids. Germline CDR1 SGHDT, CDR2 YYEEEE. V was pared by 2 bases and J by 7 bases, with 19 bases between. CDR3 coding DNA: TGTGCCAGCAGCTTTAGGTCGGCGGCCGCCGGGGAGCAGTACTTC. Residues: CASSFRSAAAGEQYF. Full variable domain (outside the CDR3, taken from reference TRBV5-6 and TRBJ2-7): DAGVTQSPTHLIKTRGQQVTLRCSPKSGHDTVSWYQQALGQGPQFIFQYYEEEERQRGNFPDRFSGHQFPNYSSELNVNALLLGDSALYLCASSFRSAAAGEQYFGPGTRLTVT.

The chain carries TRBV9 and TRBJ2-7, with 7 bases fitting TRBD1. The ends lost 0 bases at V and 0 bases at J; junction bases unmatched: 6. This CDR3 has 16 amino acids. Germline V gene data show CDR1 as SGDLS and CDR2 as YYNGEE. The CDR3 loop is CASSVGAGTVSYEQYF. DNA for the CDR3: TGTGCCAGCAGCGTAGGGGCCGGGACAGTCTCCTACGAGCAGTACTTC.

There are many counts of this clone. A junction boundary mismatches the germline segment, possibly from a read error. This sequence joins TRBV11-2 and TRBJ1-1, with TRBD1 as a possible D gene (6 bases). The germline CDR1 and CDR2 sequences are SGHAT and FQNNGV. The CDR3 has 19 residues. DNA of the CDR3: TGTGCCAGCAGCTTTCCCCCCACACGTTTGGACAGAAGGGGCCTTGAATCTTTCTTT. The encoded protein is CASSFPPTRLDRRGLESFF.

The J gene is TRBJ2-2, the V gene TRBV20-1; TRBD2 aligns across 12 bases. Germline values: CDR1 DFQATT, CDR2 SNEGSKA (reference sequence). This CDR3 region has 16 residues. V was clipped by 6 bases and J by 3 bases; unmatched bases: 8. The CDR3 reads CSASTSGGSYTGELFF. The CDR3 bases are TGCAGTGCAAGTACTAGCGGGGGGTCCTACACCGGGGAGCTGTTTTTT.

The chain couples TRBV5-1 to TRBJ2-1; D is unclear. V lost 1 base to trimming and J lost 6 bases, with 8 bases between them. This CDR3 is built from 13 residues. Per germline, CDR1 SGHRS and CDR2 YFSETQ. CDR3 sequence reads: CASSLTVINEQFF. In DNA form, the CDR3 reads TGCGCCAGCAGCTTGACGGTAATCAATGAGCAGTTCTTC.

This clone has only a few counts. V usage is TRBV3-1 (or the pseudogene TRBV3-2) and J usage is TRBJ1-2; D uncertain. Deletions cut 2 bases from V and 8 bases from J, with 12 bases between. The CDR3 runs 13 residues. Germline assignment: CDR1 LGHDT and CDR2 YNNKEL (reference sequence). CDR3 residues: CASSQNPSEGYTF. The DNA for the CDR3 is TGTGCCAGCAGCCAAAACCCTTCGGAGGGCTACACCTTC.

The chain links TRBV10-3 to TRBJ2-2; 7 nucleotides match TRBD1. The V gene end was trimmed by 5 bases and the J gene end by 3 bases; junction bases not matched to a gene: 3. The CDR3 is 14 residues long. Germline V gene lookup returns CDR1 ENHRY and CDR2 SYGVKD. The CDR3 DNA reads TGTGCCATCAGTCGGGACAGCCACACCGGGGAGCTGTTTTTT. It yields the protein CAISRDSHTGELFF.

The CDR3 sequence: CASSGQGSNSPLHF. For the CDR3, the DNA is TGTGCCAGCAGCGGGCAGGGTAGTAATTCACCCCTCCACTTT. The V and J genes are TRBV6-5 and TRBJ1-6; a weak D match, TRBD1 (5 bases). Between the trimmed V and J ends, which lost 6 bases and 6 bases, there was a span of 12 bases. The CDR3 is 14 residues long. CDR1 and CDR2 (germline): MNHEY, SVGAGI.

The gene calls are TRBV5-4 and TRBJ2-5, with TRBD2 matching 8 bases. Germline loops: CDR1 SGHNT, CDR2 YYREEE (reference sequence). This CDR3 spans 16 amino acids. V lost 5 bases and J lost 0; bases outside the gene matches: 9. CDR3 DNA: TGTGCCAGCAGTTTTTCGGGCGGGGGGTACCAAGAGACCCAGTACTTC. Translating it yields CASSFSGGGYQETQYF.

V is TRBV3-1 (or the pseudogene TRBV3-2) and J is TRBJ1-5, with 7 bases lining up with TRBD1. The CDR3 loop spans 15 amino acids. CDR1 and CDR2 (germline): LGHDT, YNNKEL (reference sequence). The V segment lost 0 bases and the J segment 10 bases; nucleotides outside the gene matches: 9. Here the CDR3 reads CASSQDPQGFHPQHF. The CDR3 region has the DNA TGTGCCAGCAGCCAAGATCCACAGGGGTTTCATCCCCAGCATTTT.

This sequence joins TRBV11-1 and TRBJ1-1, with D hard to call. The CDR3 has 15 amino acids. CDR1 and CDR2 from the germline V gene are SGHAT and FQDESV (reference sequence). Trimming stripped 1 base from V and 1 base from J, with 10 bases between. CDR3 in amino acids: CASSLGTVRNTEAFF. The DNA for the CDR3 is TGTGCCAGCAGCTTAGGAACGGTACGGAACACTGAAGCTTTCTTT. Combining the CDR3 with reference TRBV11-1 and TRBJ1-1 gives the whole variable domain EAEVAQSPRYKITEKSQAVAFWCDPISGHATLYWYRQILGQGPELLVQFQDESVVDDSQLPKDRFSAERLKGVDSTLKIQPAELGDSAMYLCASSLGTVRNTEAFFGQGTRLTVV.

V and J are TRBV19 and TRBJ1-5, with D possibly being TRBD1 (5 bases). This CDR3 is built from 15 residues. Germline lookup yields CDR1 LNHDA and CDR2 SQIVND (reference sequence). Trimming removed 7 bases at V and 5 bases at J, with 18 bases between. This CDR3 reads CASTPDTTFHQPQHF. The CDR3 coding sequence is TGTGCCAGTACTCCGGACACTACCTTCCATCAGCCCCAGCATTTT.

This clone was seen once. CDR3 in DNA: TGTGCCAGCAGCCGGGGGGGATACGAGACCCAGTACTTC. Its translation is CASSRGGYETQYF. J is TRBJ2-5 and V is TRBV6-5, with 8 bases fitting TRBD2. CDR3 size: 13 residues. After removal of 6 bases from V and 5 bases from J, the junction contained 5 bases not matched to a gene. Germline assignment: CDR1 MNHEY and CDR2 SVGAGI.

The rearrangement uses TRBV30 and TRBJ2-4; TRBD2 is a possible D gene (6 bases). CDR1 GTSNPN and CDR2 SVGIG come from the germline V gene (reference sequence). The CDR3 loop spans 11 amino acids. V lost 3 bases and J 10 bases, leaving 10 bases between the germline ends. The CDR3 spells CAWRMGRIQYF. The CDR3 bases are TGTGCCTGGAGGATGGGGAGGATTCAGTACTTC.

The J gene is TRBJ2-5, the V gene TRBV9, with TRBD1 matching over 8 bases. Germline values: CDR1 SGDLS, CDR2 YYNGEE. J was trimmed by 2 bases and V by 0 bases; bases with no gene match: 6. The CDR3 totals 16 residues. CDR3 nucleotides: TGTGCCAGCAGCGTAGCTGGGGACAGGTCACAAGAGACCCAGTACTTC. Its translation is CASSVAGDRSQETQYF.

The chain employs TRBV28 and TRBJ2-2, with D possibly TRBD2 on 6 matching bases. Trimming took 3 bases from V and 6 from J, leaving 17 bases between them. The germline V gene has CDR1 MDHEN and CDR2 SYDVKM. The CDR3 is 16 residues long. CDR3 bases: TGTGCCAGCAGTTTCTGGGGAGCGGGTCACCCCGGGGAGCTGTTTTTT. This sequence encodes CASSFWGAGHPGELFF.

The V gene is TRBV5-1, the J gene TRBJ2-7; D is ambiguous. This CDR3 has 14 residues. CDR1 SGHRS and CDR2 YFSETQ come from the germline V gene. Between the trimmed V and J ends, which lost 0 bases and 2 bases, there was a span of 9 bases. The DNA of the CDR3 is TGCGCCAGCAGCTTGGTTACGAACACCTACGAGCAGTACTTC. It is translated as CASSLVTNTYEQYF. Full variable domain (outside the CDR3, taken from reference TRBV5-1 and TRBJ2-7): KAGVTQTPRYLIKTRGQQVTLSCSPISGHRSVSWYQQTPGQGLQFLFEYFSETQRNKGNFPGRFSGRQFSNSRSEMNVSTLELGDSALYLCASSLVTNTYEQYFGPGTRLTVT.

The chain carries TRBV30 and TRBJ1-1, with TRBD1 matching over 8 bases. The CDR3 covers 14 residues. CDR1 is GTSNPN, CDR2 SVGIG, per germline (reference sequence). The ends lost 1 base at V and 3 bases at J; junction bases unmatched: 4. The chain's CDR3 is CAWSDGQGHTEAFF. CDR3 bases: TGTGCCTGGAGTGACGGACAGGGCCACACTGAAGCTTTCTTT.

For the CDR3, the DNA is TGCGCCAGCAGTGTAGGACAGCACCAAGAGACCCAGTACTTC. Translation: CASSVGQHQETQYF. The chain carries TRBV10-2 and TRBJ2-5, with TRBD1 as a possible D gene (6 bases). Per germline, CDR1 WSHSY and CDR2 SAAADI. Trimming cost V 4 bases and J 0 bases, with 9 bases left between them. CDR3 length: 14 residues.

There are a few counts of this clone. V and J are TRBV27 and TRBJ1-2; the D is unclear. CDR3 size: 13 residues. Germline CDR1 MNHEY, CDR2 SMNVEV (reference sequence). Trimming took 0 bases from V and 2 from J, leaving 4 bases between them. This CDR3 is CASSLSSNYGYTF. The CDR3 DNA follows: TGTGCCAGCAGTTTATCGTCGAACTATGGCTACACCTTC.

This clone appeared a few times. This chain joins TRBV13 and TRBJ2-2; a possible D gene is TRBD1 (6 bases). Germline-derived CDR1 and CDR2 are PRHDT and FYEKMQ (reference sequence). This CDR3 has 17 residues. Trimming took 4 bases from V and 1 from J, leaving 16 bases between them. CDR3 amino acids: CASSWRGQRMNTGELFF. The CDR3 DNA sequence: TGTGCCAGCAGCTGGAGAGGACAGCGGATGAACACCGGGGAGCTGTTTTTT.

This clone was seen a single time. The rearrangement links TRBV2 to TRBJ2-7; 14 positions match TRBD2. This CDR3 comprises 20 residues. The germline CDR1 and CDR2 sequences are SNHLY and FYNNEI. V lost 8 bases and J lost 0; bases outside the gene matches: 18. The CDR3 DNA is TGTGCCAGCCAGATACCACCGGGACTAGCGGGGGACCGGCGCTCCTACGAGCAGTACTTC. Translating gives CASQIPPGLAGDRRSYEQYF.

This clone was counted only a few times. This sequence joins TRBV19 and TRBJ2-2; D possibly corresponds to TRBD2 (5 bases). The germline V gene has CDR1 LNHDA and CDR2 SQIVND (reference sequence). The V gene lost 7 bases and the J gene lost 5 bases, with 11 bases spanning the gap. CDR3 length: 13 residues. As DNA, the CDR3 is TGTGCCAGTATCGGAGGAAGGACCGGGGAGCTGTTTTTT. The encoded protein is CASIGGRTGELFF.

CDR3 loop: CASSPGGGVYEQYF. CDR3 sequence (DNA): TGCGCCAGCAGCCCCGGGGGAGGGGTTTACGAGCAGTACTTC. J is TRBJ2-7 and V is TRBV5-1; 7 bases line up with TRBD2. The V segment lost 4 bases and the J segment 4 bases; nucleotides outside the gene matches: 8. The germline V gene encodes CDR1 SGHRS and CDR2 YFSETQ. There are 14 residues in the CDR3.

A single count supports this clone. This rearrangement joins TRBV7-9 to TRBJ1-4, with a tentative D call TRBD1 (5 bases). Germline CDR1 is SEHNR and CDR2 is FQNEAQ (reference sequence). This CDR3 has 15 residues. Trimming shortened V by 3 bases and J by 0 bases, and 8 bases separated the two germline ends. CDR3: CASSFGGATNEKLFF. Here the CDR3 DNA reads TGTGCCAGCAGCTTCGGGGGTGCAACTAATGAAAAACTGTTTTTT.

This clone was seen once. CDR3 sequence (DNA): TGTGCCAGCTCACCAGGGGCACCCCCTAACTATGGCTACACCTTC. Residues: CASSPGAPPNYGYTF. The chain employs TRBV18 and TRBJ1-2; D might be TRBD1 (5 bases). The CDR3 loop spans 15 amino acids. Germline CDR1 KGHSH, CDR2 LQKENI. The V and J ends lost 2 bases and 0 bases respectively, with 10 bases between them.